Described below is a single TCR beta chain sequence and its context. Its target is not known. Time point of the sample: pretreatment peripheral blood. Between 1 and 8 samples per patient were obtained, pretreatment and on-treatment. These data are taken from a study of PD-L1 blockade in urothelial cancer. Study outcomes and limitations: When pretreatment blood TCR clonality was below the median, it predicted better survival.

The method was immunoSEQ multiplex PCR; TCRdb's version includes in-frame clones alone and lacks a portion of them. The sample has approximately 47,000 clones; approximately 78% are singletons. The CDR3 runs to 14 residues. V dropped 2 bases and J dropped 6 bases, with 11 bases sitting between them. Germline V gene lookup returns CDR1 LNHDA and CDR2 SQIVND (reference sequence). The TCR sequence derives from a man aged 50 to 60 with urothelial cancer. The V call is TRBV19, the J call TRBJ2-4, with D perhaps TRBD1 (5 bases). The sample in question was PBMCs, obtained around atezolizumab (anti-PD-L1) treatment. The CDR3 sequence: CASSILGQTNIQYF. The CDR3 coding sequence is TGTGCCAGTAGTATACTGGGGCAGACAAACATTCAGTACTTC.